A single sample gave rise to the 25 T cell receptor beta chains below, sequenced in a study of radiotherapy plus CTLA-4 blockade in lung cancer. TCRdb's copy holds only in-frame clones and misses some; the assay was immunoSEQ multiplex PCR. The table has some 87,000 clones, around 83% seen once. This sample comprised peripheral blood, obtained from a patient treated with radiotherapy plus ipilimumab. All receptors come from a human donor with non-small cell lung cancer that progressed on radiotherapy plus ipilimumab.

The sample holds a few counts of this clone. The rearrangement links TRBV14 to TRBJ2-3; possible D gene TRBD2, 5 bases. CDR1 and CDR2 (germline): SGHDN, FVKESK. V was shortened by 4 bases and J by 11 bases, with 13 bases between the two germline ends. The CDR3 is made up of 12 amino acids. CDR3: CASSPLGVGQYF. Written as DNA, the CDR3 is TGTGCCAGCAGCCCCCTCGGGGTTGGGCAGTATTTT.

V usage is TRBV5-1 and J usage is TRBJ2-3, with D unclear. CDR3 size: 14 residues. Germline loops: CDR1 SGHRS, CDR2 YFSETQ. Trimming took off 2 bases at V and 2 bases at J, with 9 bases between the two ends. The CDR3 reads CASSFHPHTDTQYF. CDR3 coding DNA: TGCGCCAGCAGCTTCCATCCTCACACAGATACGCAGTATTTT.

This clone was detected a few times. The chain is built from TRBV7-9 and TRBJ1-2; tentatively, D is TRBD1 (6 bases). This CDR3 comprises 15 residues. CDR1 is SEHNR and CDR2 is FQNEAQ in the germline V gene (reference sequence). V shed 5 bases and J shed 0 bases, with 13 bases lying between them. The CDR3 protein is CASSRQGGANYGYTF. The CDR3 DNA reads TGTGCCAGCAGCCGACAAGGGGGTGCTAACTATGGCTACACCTTC.

V is TRBV5-1 and J is TRBJ2-1; 10 nucleotides line up with TRBD1. The CDR3 is made up of 17 amino acids. J gave up 7 bases and V 4 bases, and 14 bases lay outside the gene matches. Germline V gene sequence: CDR1 SGHRS, CDR2 YFSETQ. The CDR3 nucleotides are TGCGCCAGCAGCAGGGGACAGGGGATAGGGATTAGGAATGAGCAGTTCTTC. Its translation: CASSRGQGIGIRNEQFF.

DNA of the CDR3: TGTGCCAGCTCACTGCAGGGGACGGGAAATGAAAAACTGTTTTTT. Translation gives CASSLQGTGNEKLFF. V is TRBV18 and J is TRBJ1-4, with D tentatively TRBD1 (6 bases). V shed 4 bases and J shed 5 bases, with 14 bases lying between them. This CDR3 is 15 amino acids long. The V gene's germline CDR1 is KGHSH and CDR2 LQKENI.

The gene calls are TRBV18 and TRBJ1-1; D not certain. The V gene's germline CDR1 is KGHSH and CDR2 LQKENI. The V end was cut by 4 bases, the J end by 2 bases, with 17 bases between. This CDR3 contains 16 residues. The CDR3 loop is CASSLGGTVLNTEAFF. In nucleotides, the CDR3 is TGTGCCAGCTCACTAGGTGGCACCGTCCTAAACACTGAAGCTTTCTTT.

V is TRBV7-2 and J is TRBJ2-7, with D possibly matching TRBD1 (5 bases). CDR3 length equals 14 residues. In germline, CDR1 is SGHTA, CDR2 FQGNSA. The V end was cut by 1 base, the J end by 0 bases, with 7 bases between. CDR3 sequence reads: CASSLDRNSYEQYF. The CDR3 DNA sequence: TGTGCCAGCAGCTTAGACAGGAACTCCTACGAGCAGTACTTC.

V and J are TRBV14 and TRBJ2-1; 9 bases align to TRBD2. The ends lost 4 bases at V and 7 bases at J; junction bases unmatched: 8. CDR3 length: 15 residues. Germline V gene lookup returns CDR1 SGHDN and CDR2 FVKESK. CDR3 nucleotide sequence: TGTGCCAGCAGCCCGCTGGCGGGAGGGTCTAATGAGCAGTTCTTC. It is translated as CASSPLAGGSNEQFF.

The rearrangement links TRBV5-1 to TRBJ2-7; D gene uncertain. The CDR3 consists of 13 residues. Germline values: CDR1 SGHRS, CDR2 YFSETQ. V lost 4 bases to trimming and J lost 3 bases, with 11 bases between them. Written as DNA, the CDR3 is TGCGCCAGCAGCCTGAGGATTGGCTACGAGCAGTACTTC. Amino acids: CASSLRIGYEQYF.

The chain links TRBV6-1 to TRBJ2-7; no clear D gene. Germline-derived CDR1 and CDR2 are MNHNS and SASEGT. The CDR3 contains 13 residues. Trimming pared 5 bases from V and 0 bases from J, leaving 8 bases between. The CDR3 DNA is TGTGCCAGCAGTCCCAAAAACTCCTACGAGCAGTACTTC. It specifies CASSPKNSYEQYF.

The chain is built from TRBV28 and TRBJ2-7; the D gene is possibly TRBD2 (5 bases). Germline lookup yields CDR1 MDHEN and CDR2 SYDVKM. The CDR3 spans 13 residues. V shed 5 bases and J shed 2 bases, with 10 bases lying between them. The CDR3, as DNA: TGTGCCAGCAGTCGGACTCCAACCTACGAGCAGTACTTC. It translates to CASSRTPTYEQYF.

This sequence joins TRBV5-1 and TRBJ2-3; TRBD2 matches 14 bases. The V and J ends lost 1 base and 1 base, in that order; junction bases with no gene match: 8. The CDR3 spans 19 residues. Per germline, CDR1 SGHRS and CDR2 YFSETQ. The CDR3 DNA is TGCGCCAGCAGCTTGTGGGGGACTAGCGGGGGCGGTGGCACAGATACGCAGTATTTT. This sequence encodes CASSLWGTSGGGGTDTQYF.

The chain is built from TRBV6-1 and TRBJ1-5, with 10 bases fitting TRBD1. CDR1 MNHNS and CDR2 SASEGT come from the germline V gene. With V trimmed by 4 bases and J by 3 bases, 9 bases remained unmatched. CDR3 size: 17 residues. The CDR3: CASSGTGGGGSNQPQHF. The CDR3 nucleotides are TGTGCCAGCAGTGGGACAGGGGGTGGGGGTTCCAATCAGCCCCAGCATTTT.

There are a few counts of this clone. The CDR3 bases are TGTGCCAGCAGCTTAGCCTCCGGGGTTAATGAAAAACTGTTTTTT. Its protein is CASSLASGVNEKLFF. The V call is TRBV7-2, the J call TRBJ1-4; D ambiguous. V was trimmed by 0 bases and J by 4 bases, leaving 9 bases between them. The CDR3 is made up of 15 amino acids. Germline V lookup: CDR1 SGHTA, CDR2 FQGNSA.

The V call is TRBV7-9, the J call TRBJ2-7; D call uncertain. The CDR3 length is 14 residues. Trimming removed 7 bases from V and 0 bases from J, with 13 bases in between. The germline V gene has CDR1 SEHNR and CDR2 FQNEAQ (reference sequence). The CDR3 DNA reads TGTGCCAGCACCCCGGCGCTAAGCTCCTACGAGCAGTACTTC. Its translation: CASTPALSSYEQYF.

As DNA, the CDR3 is TGTGCCAGCAGTGGTCAGGGACTAGCACAAGAGACCCAGTACTTC. This gives the protein CASSGQGLAQETQYF. This chain joins TRBV2 and TRBJ2-5; 9 nucleotides line up with TRBD2. The CDR3 sequence is 15 residues long. Germline V gene data show CDR1 as SNHLY and CDR2 as FYNNEI. Trimming removed 4 bases from V and 2 bases from J; junction bases left unmatched: 5.

This clone appeared a few times. The rearrangement joins TRBV11-2 to TRBJ2-3, with TRBD2 matching 11 bases. The V gene's germline CDR1 is SGHAT and CDR2 FQNNGV. V shed 0 bases and J 15 bases; nucleotides not matched to a gene: 5. The CDR3 totals 13 residues. The CDR3 reads CASSLDLTSGSYF. The CDR3 bases are TGTGCCAGCAGCTTAGATTTAACTAGCGGGAGTTATTTT.

The chain employs TRBV12-5 and TRBJ1-2, with a tentative D call TRBD1 (5 bases). In germline, CDR1 is LGHNT, CDR2 FRNRAP. The CDR3 spans 17 residues. Trimming removed 1 base at V and 4 bases at J, with 19 bases between. The CDR3 reads CASGLEKGSGGSYGYTF. DNA for the CDR3: TGTGCTAGTGGTTTGGAAAAAGGTTCTGGGGGTAGCTATGGCTACACCTTC. Together with reference TRBV12-5 and TRBJ1-2, the CDR3 gives the full variable domain: DARVTQTPRHKVTEMGQEVTMRCQPILGHNTVFWYRQTMMQGLELLAYFRNRAPLDDSGMPKDRFSAEMPDATLATLKIQPSEPRDSAVYFCASGLEKGSGGSYGYTFGSGTRLTVV.

V is TRBV5-4 and J is TRBJ1-5, with D perhaps matching TRBD1 (5 bases). The length of the CDR3 is 14 residues. Germline V CDR1 and CDR2: SGHNT, YYREEE (reference sequence). V was trimmed by 4 bases and J by 5 bases, leaving 13 bases between them. CDR3 coding DNA: TGTGCCAGCAGCCACGGGGGGAAGGATCAGCCCCAGCATTTT. Translation gives CASSHGGKDQPQHF.

J is TRBJ2-7 and V is TRBV5-1; D unresolved. The germline V gene encodes CDR1 SGHRS and CDR2 YFSETQ. V lost 0 bases to trimming and J lost 3 bases, with 13 bases between them. The CDR3 length is 15 residues. The CDR3 spells CASSLGWVGSYEQYF. The CDR3 DNA is TGCGCCAGCAGCTTGGGTTGGGTGGGAAGCTACGAGCAGTACTTC. The full variable domain, with the rest looked up from reference TRBV5-1 and TRBJ2-7, is KAGVTQTPRYLIKTRGQQVTLSCSPISGHRSVSWYQQTPGQGLQFLFEYFSETQRNKGNFPGRFSGRQFSNSRSEMNVSTLELGDSALYLCASSLGWVGSYEQYFGPGTRLTVT.

The chain employs TRBV5-1 and TRBJ1-2, with 9 bases that match TRBD1. CDR3 size: 14 residues. V shed 4 bases and J 3 bases; nucleotides not matched to a gene: 4. CDR1 and CDR2 (germline): SGHRS, YFSETQ. CDR3 in amino acids: CASSRDREDYGYTF. DNA of the CDR3: TGCGCCAGCAGCCGGGACAGGGAAGACTATGGCTACACCTTC.

This chain connects TRBV10-3 to TRBJ2-1; the D is unclear. In germline, CDR1 is ENHRY, CDR2 SYGVKD. The V end lost 3 bases, the J end lost 0 bases, and 9 bases lay between the germline ends. The CDR3 extends over 15 amino acids. CDR3 coding DNA: TGTGCCATCAGTGACAGCGTCCCCTCCTACAATGAGCAGTTCTTC. This sequence encodes CAISDSVPSYNEQFF.

The chain has TRBV6-5 and TRBJ2-5; possible D gene TRBD2, 5 bases. There are 15 residues in the CDR3. Trimming left V 0 bases short and J 1 base short, with 9 bases between. The V gene's germline CDR1 is MNHEY and CDR2 SVGAGI. CDR3 sequence reads: CASSYSRAVQETQYF. DNA of the CDR3: TGTGCCAGCAGTTACTCGAGGGCAGTCCAAGAGACCCAGTACTTC.

The CDR3 DNA reads TGTGCCATCAGCGGTACGGAGAGCTATGGCTACACCTTC. Translated: CAISGTESYGYTF. The rearrangement joins TRBV10-3 to TRBJ1-2, with unresolved D. The CDR3 contains 13 residues. From germline, CDR1 is ENHRY and CDR2 SYGVKD. V was trimmed by 6 bases and J by 4 bases, leaving 12 bases between them.

V is TRBV9 and J is TRBJ2-2; 13 bases are a match to TRBD2. The CDR3 loop spans 19 amino acids. Germline assignment: CDR1 SGDLS and CDR2 YYNGEE. The junction had 7 bases not matched to a gene; V was cut back by 2 bases and J by 0 bases. The CDR3 region is CASSVGLAGRYANTGELFF. DNA of the CDR3: TGTGCCAGCAGCGTGGGACTAGCGGGGAGATACGCGAACACCGGGGAGCTGTTTTTT.